A selection of T cell receptor beta chains follows, all from one sample in a study of shared clonotypes between healthy human individuals. Clones were sequenced by immunoSEQ multiplex PCR, and TCRdb holds only the in-frame ones, with some missing. Seen here are approximately 840,000 clones, about 96% observed once, and the top ten hold around 0.25%. The source material was naive CD8+ T cells sorted from blood. Receptor source: a man aged 30 to 45 in good health. Each CDR3 is given with its conserved first and last residue. Each record gives: J gene, V gene, CDR3 protein.

TRBJ2-1,TRBV25-1,CASSEWEGDNEQFF
TRBJ1-1,TRBV5-5,CASILTEAFF
TRBJ2-2,TRBV29-1,CSVVGTGGAGELFF
TRBJ2-1,TRBV5-6,CASSLGSSYNEQFF
TRBJ1-2,TRBV18,CASSPPGTGDIYGYTF
TRBJ2-7,TRBV5-1,CASSLGSGQGNYEQYF
TRBJ1-5,TRBV27,CASSLPPRSSNQPQHF
TRBJ2-3,TRBV11-2,CASSLDPGSGQGTDTQYF
TRBJ2-7,TRBV7-9,CASSNSGGAAYKQYF
TRBJ1-1,TRBV5-1,CASSLVEGGTEAFF
TRBJ2-7,TRBV4-1,CASSPSHGTGDEQYF
TRBJ2-4,TRBV7-9,CASSSTRDKNIQYF
TRBJ2-7,TRBV27,CASSLSGSRYEQYF
TRBJ2-2,TRBV5-1,CASSLVRVKVGAGELFF
TRBJ2-3,TRBV30,CAWSAGHGSTDTQYF
TRBJ2-2,TRBV5-1,CASSWGTSELFF
TRBJ1-3,TRBV6-1,CASSEWAYGNTIYF
TRBJ2-7,TRBV4-1,CASSQDNGLAYEQYF
TRBJ2-2,TRBV4-1,CASSQTTGTGELFF
TRBJ2-1,TRBV11-2,CASSSFRGTEQFF
TRBJ2-1,TRBV11-3,CASSLDSSYIEQFF
TRBJ2-7,TRBV10-2,CASNRGRVEQYF
TRBJ2-3,TRBV11-1,CASSEAGVYTDTQYF
TRBJ2-7,TRBV5-1,CASSLAGSFSYEQYF
TRBJ2-2,TRBV28,CASSRTIANTGELFF
TRBJ2-5,TRBV7-6,CASSFGAERVETQYF
TRBJ2-1,TRBV7-9,CASSLVRAYRGIYNEQFF
TRBJ2-5,TRBV10-2,CASSRLAVYQETQYF
TRBJ2-7,TRBV14,CASSPLSGVYSYEQYF
TRBJ2-3,TRBV7-9,CASSSSKGRADTQYF
TRBJ2-5,TRBV11-2,CASSNSDRLGDF
TRBJ2-2,TRBV2,CASSGTGDINTGELFF
TRBJ2-1,TRBV19,CASSMVLVNEQFF
TRBJ2-2,TRBV4-1,CASSQLWTGELFF
TRBJ1-2,TRBV9,CASSLGSGDYGYTF
TRBJ2-3,TRBV7-8,CASSTGTSGSADTQYF
TRBJ1-2,TRBV5-1,CASSSDSGQGAVGYGYTF
TRBJ1-1,TRBV2,CASAGFVAFF
TRBJ2-3,TRBV10-2,CASSESVGPNPYTDTQYF
TRBJ2-2,TRBV7-2,CASSLRVDGELFF
TRBJ1-1,TRBV11-2,CASSLAGKLGTEAFF
TRBJ1-5,TRBV7-2,CASSLAPGQGDVSNQPQHF
TRBJ2-1,TRBV29-1,CSVEAAQGVDNEQFF
TRBJ2-1,TRBV19,CASSILGGREQFF
TRBJ2-7,TRBV7-9,CASSLDKYEQYF
TRBJ1-1,TRBV7-9,CASSPIRITEAFF
TRBJ1-5,TRBV21-1,CASSGFPDRGLQPQHF
TRBJ2-1,TRBV27,CASKRESSYNEQFF
TRBJ2-2,TRBV6-5,CASSYVGAGELFF
TRBJ2-1,TRBV6-5,CASSLSGASYNEQFF
TRBJ2-1,TRBV27,CASSKRGVYNEQFF